The 30 T cell receptor beta chains below all came from one sample that was sequenced in a study of memory CD4+ T cells and cytomegalovirus serostatus (dated by TCRdb to about 2019). Single viable CD3+CD4+CD8-CD45RO+ cells were sorted as memory CD4+ T cells on a FACSAria II. The library relied on the immunoSEQ multiplex PCR assay. What TCRdb holds here is the immuneACCESS table cut down to in-frame rearrangements. Part of the clones is not present; checked against another copy, under half of the missing clones reflect an unresolved V gene, and the others are unexplained. Recorded for this sample are about 75,000 clones; roughly 78% of them occurred a single time. 2.6% of the sample is held by the ten biggest clonotypes. Sample: memory CD4+ T cells from blood. The receptor source for this set is an adult in good health and CMV-seropositive.

The chain links TRBV4-3 to TRBJ1-2, with D possibly matching TRBD1 (6 bases). Trimming took off 0 bases at V and 8 bases at J, with 13 bases between the two ends. The CDR3 contains 14 residues. Germline V gene lookup returns CDR1 LGHNA and CDR2 YSLEER. This CDR3 reads CASSQEGRGEGYTF. DNA of the CDR3: TGCGCCAGCAGCCAAGAAGGCAGGGGAGAAGGCTACACCTTC.

The genes are TRBV5-6 and TRBJ2-2; a weak D match, TRBD2 (7 bases). Looked up from germline, CDR1 is SGHDT and CDR2 is YYEEEE. V lost 4 bases, J lost 2 bases, and 15 bases lay in between. The CDR3 contains 16 residues. DNA of the CDR3: TGTGCCAGCAGCCAAACGGGGGGCGCTAACACCGGGGAGCTGTTTTTT. Protein product: CASSQTGGANTGELFF.

This chain joins TRBV29-1 and TRBJ2-4, with TRBD1 as a possible D gene (6 bases). Germline values: CDR1 SQVTM, CDR2 ANQGSEA. CDR3 length: 13 residues. The V end was cut by 7 bases, the J end by 1 base, with 11 bases between. The CDR3 protein is CSADTGAKNIQYF. The CDR3 DNA reads TGCAGCGCCGATACAGGGGCCAAAAACATTCAGTACTTC.

This clone was seen repeatedly, ten times or more. The rearrangement links TRBV7-2 to TRBJ1-2; D gene uncertain. The germline V gene has CDR1 SGHTA and CDR2 FQGNSA. The CDR3 has 12 residues. V lost 4 bases to trimming and J lost 8 bases, with 11 bases between them. CDR3 protein: CASSSEGWGYTF. CDR3 bases: TGTGCCAGCAGCTCCGAGGGATGGGGCTACACCTTC.

The chain joins TRBV5-1 to TRBJ2-2; TRBD1 aligns across 8 bases. Per the germline V gene, CDR1 is SGHRS and CDR2 is YFSETQ. Germline trimming cut 0 bases from V and 5 bases from J; bases unmatched to any gene: 6. This CDR3 has 16 amino acids. CDR3 nucleotide sequence: TGCGCCAGCAGCTTGGGAGGACAGGGAGGAACCGGGGAGCTGTTTTTT. This sequence encodes CASSLGGQGGTGELFF.

This clone was seen only once. The chain recombines TRBV30 with TRBJ2-3; 12 positions match TRBD2. The CDR3 spans 16 residues. From germline, CDR1 is GTSNPN and CDR2 SVGIG (reference sequence). J lost 3 bases, V lost 0 bases, and 4 bases had no gene match. CDR3 in DNA: TGTGCCTGGAGTGTGGGCCTAGCGGGAGGGACAGATACGCAGTATTTT. Protein: CAWSVGLAGGTDTQYF.

V gene TRBV30 combines with J gene TRBJ1-3, with D perhaps TRBD1 (6 bases). The length of the CDR3 is 13 residues. Deletions cut 4 bases from V and 3 bases from J, with 10 bases between. Germline CDR1 reads GTSNPN; CDR2 reads SVGIG (reference sequence). The CDR3 spells CAWTPGDGNTIYF. CDR3 nucleotides: TGTGCCTGGACCCCAGGGGATGGAAACACCATATATTTT.

This chain joins TRBV9 and TRBJ2-3; 8 positions match TRBD1. The V and J ends lost 3 bases and 6 bases, in that order; junction bases with no gene match: 9. The CDR3 is 15 residues long. CDR1 and CDR2 from the germline V gene are SGDLS and YYNGEE. The DNA of the CDR3 is TGTGCCAGCAGCGCCGAACAGGGGGTCTACGATACGCAGTATTTT. This sequence encodes CASSAEQGVYDTQYF.

The chain has TRBV4-1 and TRBJ2-2; TRBD2 is a possible D gene (6 bases). The germline V gene has CDR1 MGHRA and CDR2 YSYEKL. The CDR3 sequence is 15 residues long. Trimming removed 3 bases from V and 1 base from J, with 9 bases in between. The DNA of the CDR3 is TGCGCCAGCAGCCAGCGGGGCGGGAACACCGGGGAGCTGTTTTTT. Its translation: CASSQRGGNTGELFF.

The chain couples TRBV4-1 to TRBJ1-3; D is undetermined. The CDR3 runs to 15 residues. Trimming removed 3 bases at V and 2 bases at J, with 11 bases between. Germline V gene sequence: CDR1 MGHRA, CDR2 YSYEKL. The DNA of the CDR3 is TGCGCCAGCAGCCAGACGTTTTCAGCTGGAAACACCATATATTTT. It codes for CASSQTFSAGNTIYF.

Notes on this clone: A junction end diverges from the germline sequence, so it may reflect a read error. J is TRBJ2-1 and V is TRBV7-2, with D tentatively TRBD1 or TRBD2 (8 bases each). CDR3 size: 13 residues. Germline loops: CDR1 SGHTA, CDR2 FQGNSA. CDR3 sequence reads: CASSTPGGETGVF. In DNA, the CDR3 is TGTGCCAGCAGCACTCCCGGGGGGGAGACAGGGGTCTTC. The full variable domain, in which reference TRBV7-2 and TRBJ2-1 provide the parts outside the CDR3, is GAGVSQSPSNKVTEKGKDVELRCDPISGHTALYWYRQSLGQGLEFLIYFQGNSAPDKSGLPSDRFSAERTGGSVSTLTIQRTQQEDSAVYLCASSTPGGETGVFGPGTRLTVL.

The chain combines TRBV4-2 with TRBJ2-7; D is possibly TRBD1 (6 bases). V was pared by 2 bases and J by 3 bases, with 11 bases between. This CDR3 is built from 14 residues. CDR1 and CDR2 from the germline V gene are LGHNA and YNFKEQ. CDR3 DNA: TGTGCCAGCAGCCAACTGACAGGAGACTACGAGCAGTACTTC. This encodes CASSQLTGDYEQYF.

The rearrangement uses TRBV5-6 and TRBJ2-3; D remains unclear. Trimming took off 2 bases at V and 2 bases at J, with 9 bases between the two ends. Germline V gene data show CDR1 as SGHDT and CDR2 as YYEEEE. The CDR3 totals 14 residues. The CDR3 bases are TGTGCCAGCAGCTTAAGGGATTTCACAGATACGCAGTATTTT. Its translation: CASSLRDFTDTQYF. Filled out from reference TRBV5-6 and TRBJ2-3, the complete variable domain reads DAGVTQSPTHLIKTRGQQVTLRCSPKSGHDTVSWYQQALGQGPQFIFQYYEEEERQRGNFPDRFSGHQFPNYSSELNVNALLLGDSALYLCASSLRDFTDTQYFGPGTRLTVL.

A few counts support this clone. The gene calls are TRBV7-2 and TRBJ1-3; TRBD1 aligns across 9 bases. The V gene's germline CDR1 is SGHTA and CDR2 FQGNSA. Unmatched junction bases numbered 3, after V lost 2 bases and J lost 4 bases. The CDR3 extends over 15 amino acids. CDR3: CASSLYGTGGNTIYF. The DNA of the CDR3 is TGTGCCAGCAGCTTATATGGGACAGGGGGAAACACCATATATTTT.

In its sample, this clone was seen a few times. The CDR3: CAWSPLQGLNTEAFF. For the CDR3, the DNA is TGTGCCTGGAGTCCCCTACAGGGTTTGAACACTGAAGCTTTCTTT. J is TRBJ1-1 and V is TRBV30, with a weak D call TRBD1 (6 bases). Trimming left V 2 bases short and J 0 bases short, with 13 bases between. Germline lookup yields CDR1 GTSNPN and CDR2 SVGIG (reference sequence). This CDR3 region has 15 residues.

The rearrangement joins TRBV11-2 to TRBJ1-5; D remains unclear. This CDR3 is 15 amino acids long. Germline V gene data show CDR1 as SGHAT and CDR2 as FQNNGV. The ends were cut back, 0 bases at V and 2 bases at J, with 8 bases in the middle. The CDR3 reads CASSLDSGGNQPQHF. The CDR3 DNA follows: TGTGCCAGCAGCTTAGACAGTGGGGGCAATCAGCCCCAGCATTTT.

The rearrangement joins TRBV7-8 to TRBJ2-2; the match to TRBD2 covers 8 bases. V was clipped by 2 bases and J by 4 bases; unmatched bases: 3. The germline gives CDR1 SGHVS, CDR2 FQNEAQ. The CDR3 has 15 amino acids. The CDR3 DNA reads TGTGCCAGCAGCTTACCTCTAGCGGGCACCGGGGAGCTGTTTTTT. Its protein product is CASSLPLAGTGELFF.

This clone is a singleton in its sample. This sequence joins TRBV7-9 and TRBJ2-1; 7 bases fit TRBD2. The J segment lost 6 bases and the V segment lost 3 bases, leaving 11 bases of the junction unmatched. Germline CDR1 SEHNR, CDR2 FQNEAQ (reference sequence). The CDR3 is made up of 16 amino acids. The CDR3 here is CASSLGGTTWSNEQFF. The CDR3 DNA is TGTGCCAGCAGCTTGGGAGGGACGACATGGAGCAATGAGCAGTTCTTC.

This sequence joins TRBV7-2 and TRBJ1-1; TRBD1 matches 8 bases. Germline V CDR1 and CDR2: SGHTA, FQGNSA. The ends lost 5 bases at V and 3 bases at J; junction bases unmatched: 5. The CDR3 has 14 amino acids. Here the CDR3 reads CASSPQGAYTEAFF. Here the CDR3 DNA reads TGTGCCAGCAGCCCCCAGGGGGCTTACACTGAAGCTTTCTTT.

The chain carries TRBV19 and TRBJ1-2, with TRBD1 matching over 9 bases. From germline, CDR1 is LNHDA and CDR2 SQIVND (reference sequence). The V gene end was trimmed by 2 bases and the J gene end by 8 bases; junction bases not matched to a gene: 9. This CDR3 has 15 amino acids. The chain's CDR3 is CASSIRDREVVGYTF. CDR3 in DNA: TGTGCCAGTAGTATAAGGGACAGGGAGGTGGTAGGCTACACCTTC.

The gene calls are TRBV30 and TRBJ2-1; D remains ambiguous. The germline gives CDR1 GTSNPN, CDR2 SVGIG (reference sequence). This CDR3 is built from 12 residues. Here the CDR3 reads CCLDDRYNEQFF. The DNA for the CDR3 is TGTTGCCTGGATGACCGCTACAATGAGCAGTTCTTC. The full variable domain, completed using reference TRBV30 and TRBJ2-1, is SQTIHQWPATLVQPVGSPLSLECTVEGTSNPNLYWYRQAAGRGLQLLFYSVGIGQISSEVPQNLSASRPQDRQFILSSKKLLLSDSGFYLCCLDDRYNEQFFGPGTRLTVL.

V is TRBV15 and J is TRBJ2-7; weak D call: TRBD2 (5 bases). This CDR3 is built from 14 residues. Looked up from germline, CDR1 is LNHNV and CDR2 is YYDKDF (reference sequence). The V end lost 0 bases, the J end lost 6 bases, and 12 bases lay between the germline ends. CDR3 sequence reads: CATSREDWAGEQYF. Here the CDR3 DNA reads TGTGCCACCAGCAGAGAAGATTGGGCGGGCGAGCAGTACTTC.

A note on this clone: The final CDR3 position lacks the conserved phenylalanine or tryptophan, pointing to a likely read error. No DNA is shown, since the ends of the CDR3 on it are uncertain; the CDR3 is the one TCRdb lists. The chain joins TRBV5-4 to TRBJ2-4; the D call of TRBD1 is as the table states it, not checked on the DNA. The CDR3 region is 13 residues in length, termini included. CDR1 and CDR2 (germline): SGHNT, YYREEE (reference sequence). The CDR3 here is CASSHPDRGRVVL.

The chain links TRBV19 to TRBJ2-4, with 13 positions matching TRBD2. The germline V gene encodes CDR1 LNHDA and CDR2 SQIVND (reference sequence). The ends lost 5 bases at V and 5 bases at J; junction bases unmatched: 9. The CDR3 has 17 amino acids. CDR3 in amino acids: CASSRGLAGVGENIQYF. The CDR3, as DNA: TGTGCCAGTAGTCGTGGACTAGCGGGAGTGGGGGAAAACATTCAGTACTTC.

The rearrangement uses TRBV30 and TRBJ1-6, with D unresolved. Germline-derived CDR1 and CDR2 are GTSNPN and SVGIG (reference sequence). V was shortened by 3 bases and J by 7 bases, with 10 bases between the two germline ends. CDR3 length: 13 amino acids. The CDR3 loop reads CAWRALINSPLHF. The DNA for the CDR3 is TGTGCCTGGAGGGCCCTAATCAATTCACCCCTCCACTTT.

In its sample, this clone was seen a few times. This rearrangement joins TRBV6-5 to TRBJ1-2; D not resolved. Germline lookup yields CDR1 MNHEY and CDR2 SVGAGI. The CDR3 is 14 residues long. V lost 5 bases and J lost 3, with 13 bases in between. CDR3 in DNA: TGTGCCAGCAGTCCCCCAGACCCGCACTATGGCTACACCTTC. Amino acids: CASSPPDPHYGYTF.

The chain recombines TRBV19 with TRBJ1-5; 7 bases are a match to TRBD1. CDR1 LNHDA and CDR2 SQIVND come from the germline V gene (reference sequence). The CDR3 is 14 residues long. The V gene end was trimmed by 5 bases and the J gene end by 4 bases; junction bases not matched to a gene: 5. The CDR3 nucleotides are TGTGCCAGTAGTGTGGGACAGCAAAATCAGCCCCAGCATTTT. Its translation: CASSVGQQNQPQHF.

V gene TRBV5-1 combines with J gene TRBJ2-4, with 7 bases lining up with TRBD2. Germline V gene lookup returns CDR1 SGHRS and CDR2 YFSETQ. V was pared by 3 bases and J by 5 bases, with 11 bases of the junction left unmatched. The CDR3 covers 16 residues. CDR3 protein: CASSSGGLPGQNIQYF. CDR3 DNA sequence: TGCGCCAGCAGCTCGGGGGGACTACCCGGCCAAAACATTCAGTACTTC.

This clone was observed once. The chain uses TRBV19 and TRBJ2-3; 8 bases line up with TRBD2. The CDR3 length is 15 residues. After removal of 4 bases from V and 1 base from J, the junction contained 4 bases not matched to a gene. Germline CDR1 LNHDA, CDR2 SQIVND (reference sequence). The CDR3 region is CASSSGSGGTDTQYF. The CDR3 DNA is TGTGCCAGTAGTAGCGGTAGCGGGGGCACAGATACGCAGTATTTT.

J is TRBJ2-7 and V is TRBV21-1; the table names TRBD2, a call not compared with the DNA. TRBV21-1 is marked as a pseudogene. The CDR3 consists of 20 residues. CDR3 in DNA: TGTGCCAGCAGCAAGAAATTCCCGGGACTAGCGGGAGAGAGTTCCTACGAGCAGTACGTC. Translated, it gives CASSKKFPGLAGESSYEQYV.